This T cell receptor (beta chain) was documented in a study of neoadjuvant anti-PD-1 for oral cavity cancer. Background on the study: Patients without progression received a fourth nivolumab dose around day 43, then surgical resection on days 50-56.

General study findings and limits: Higher pretreatment blood Treg/Th17 ratios correlated with higher pretreatment blood and lower post-treatment tumor TCRbeta clonality. With a few patients per group, TCR findings need larger cohorts.

These newly diagnosed stage II-IVA oral cavity squamous cell carcinoma patients had no prior systemic or radiation treatment. CDR1 is SGHNT, CDR2 YYREEE, per germline (reference sequence). V lost 4 bases to trimming and J lost 6 bases, with 17 bases between them. The length of the CDR3 is 15 residues. A remark on this clone: Its antigen is unidentified.

Data came from immunoSEQ multiplex PCR; TCRdb stores just in-frame clones and leaves some out. The data hold 60,000 to 80,000 clones, with roughly 80% observed a single time. The rearrangement joins TRBV5-4 to TRBJ2-1; D might be TRBD1 (6 bases). Sequencing was performed on PBMCs, taken before nivolumab (anti-PD-1) treatment. The receptor's source is a person between 35 and 79 years old with oral cavity squamous cell carcinoma. Written as DNA, the CDR3 is TGTGCCAGCAGCCTTACAGGGTTAGAGGGCAATGAGCAGTTCTTC. It is translated as CASSLTGLEGNEQFF.